This T cell receptor (beta chain) stems from a study of blood T cell repertoires in COVID-19. Overall study: The United States, Italy and Spain supplied acute and convalescent COVID-19 samples.

This clone was seen just once. In the original analysis: Amplification of reference gene primers was used by the study to estimate nucleated cell counts. Some clones are missing from TCRdb's copy, which holds only in-frame ones; the method was immunoSEQ multiplex PCR. V, J and clone size are taken as reported in that table, and D and trimming were inferred from the DNA itself. The sample lists approximately 280,000 clones; 75% to 90% were seen once. The CDR3 loop spans 14 amino acids. V lost 1 base and J 4 bases, leaving 7 bases between the germline ends. Germline CDR1 reads LGHDT; CDR2 reads YNNKEL (reference sequence).

Sequenced: peripheral blood. The TCR was taken from a woman between 65 and 79 years old with acute or convalescent COVID-19. This sequence joins TRBV3-1 (or the pseudogene TRBV3-2) and TRBJ2-2, with a tentative D call TRBD2 (6 bases). This CDR3 reads CASSQVGGTGELFF. In DNA, the CDR3 is TGTGCCAGCAGCCAAGTGGGGGGCACCGGGGAGCTGTTTTTT.